Shown below are 9 T cell receptor beta chains from a single sample sequenced in a study of blood T cell repertoires in COVID-19. Profiling relied on immunoSEQ multiplex PCR, and the TCRdb table lists in-frame clones only, not all of them. The table has roughly 240,000 clones, approximately 85% seen once. The sequenced material came from PBMCs or T cells enriched from blood (not recorded which). These receptors were collected from a woman between 45 and 65 years old who had recovered from COVID-19.

The V and J genes are TRBV12-5 and TRBJ2-3; 12 nucleotides align to TRBD2. Germline V CDR1 and CDR2: LGHNT, FRNRAP. V was clipped by 3 bases and J by 1 base; unmatched bases: 8. The CDR3 length is 18 residues. The DNA for the CDR3 is TGTGCTAGTGGTTTCAACAGACTAGCGGGAGAGGGCACAGATACGCAGTATTTT. It encodes CASGFNRLAGEGTDTQYF.

This clone was recorded many times. J is TRBJ2-6 and V is TRBV28, with TRBD1 as a possible D gene (5 bases). Germline CDR1 MDHEN, CDR2 SYDVKM. With 2 bases removed from V and 3 bases from J, the gap between germline ends came to 5 bases. This CDR3 is built from 14 residues. CDR3 in amino acids: CASSLQGGANVLTF. CDR3 DNA: TGTGCCAGCAGTTTACAGGGTGGGGCCAACGTCCTGACTTTC.

The chain joins TRBV19 to TRBJ2-3; D perhaps matches TRBD2 (7 bases). The length of the CDR3 is 16 residues. CDR1 and CDR2 (germline): LNHDA, SQIVND (reference sequence). V lost 5 bases to trimming and J lost 4 bases, with 19 bases between them. CDR3 in DNA: TGTGCCAGTAGTGTCGGAGGGGGGGGATTCGCAGATACGCAGTATTTT. This translates into CASSVGGGGFADTQYF.

V usage is TRBV4-2 and J usage is TRBJ1-2, with D maybe TRBD1 (6 bases). Trimming removed 1 base from V and 4 bases from J, with 10 bases in between. The germline gives CDR1 LGHNA, CDR2 YNFKEQ. The CDR3 is 14 residues long. The CDR3 protein is CASSQGRDTYGYTF. The CDR3 nucleotides are TGTGCCAGCAGCCAAGGCCGGGACACCTATGGCTACACCTTC.

About this clone: This same CDR3 is encoded by further DNA sequences in the sample. J is TRBJ1-1 and V is TRBV18; D is possibly TRBD1 (5 bases). CDR1 and CDR2 from the germline V gene are KGHSH and LQKENI. This CDR3 contains 14 residues. V shed 2 bases and J shed 1 base, with 8 bases lying between them. The CDR3 coding sequence is TGTGCCAGCTCACCAAGACAGACGAACACTGAAGCTTTCTTT. It translates to CASSPRQTNTEAFF.

The chain joins TRBV2 to TRBJ2-3, with unresolved D. This CDR3 comprises 14 residues. The germline gives CDR1 SNHLY, CDR2 FYNNEI. V was trimmed by 3 bases and J by 2 bases, leaving 9 bases between them. The CDR3 DNA is TGTGCCAGCAGTGATCTCGGTCTCACAGATACGCAGTATTTT. Protein sequence: CASSDLGLTDTQYF.

V usage is TRBV7-8 and J usage is TRBJ2-3; the D is unclear. V lost 4 bases and J 3 bases, leaving 8 bases between the germline ends. CDR3 length: 13 amino acids. The germline CDR1 and CDR2 sequences are SGHVS and FQNEAQ. The CDR3, as DNA: TGTGCCAGCAGCTGGGCCCGGACAGATACGCAGTATTTT. This encodes CASSWARTDTQYF.

This clone was seen only once. V and J are TRBV24-1 and TRBJ2-7, with D perhaps matching TRBD2 (5 bases). CDR1 is KGHDR, CDR2 SFDVKD, per germline. The CDR3 is made up of 12 amino acids. Trimming stripped 3 bases from V and 7 bases from J, with 9 bases between. The CDR3: CATSDPGEEQYF. The CDR3 DNA follows: TGTGCCACCAGTGATCCCGGGGAGGAGCAGTACTTC.

The chain links TRBV21-1 to TRBJ1-5; the table's D call, TRBD1, has no DNA check behind it. TRBV21-1 is recorded as a pseudogene. There are 18 residues in the CDR3. The CDR3 nucleotides are TGTGCCAGCAGCAAAGGGGGTCGGGGACAGGGCCCTTTTCAGCCCCAGCATTTT. As protein: CASSKGGRGQGPFQPQHF.